A single sample gave rise to the 29 T cell receptor beta chains below, sequenced in a study of beta chain features in type 1 diabetes. Sequenced material consisted of expressed TCRB transcripts (all of the isolated RNA was reverse transcribed). The data were produced by immunoSEQ multiplex PCR, yet TCRdb's version contains in-frame clones alone and is incomplete. Of about 900,000 clones detected, about a sixth appear once; the ten largest clones hold around 0.02%. Material for sequencing was naive CD4+ T cells from blood. These receptors were collected from a woman younger than 30 in good health.

The rearrangement joins TRBV6-1 to TRBJ1-2, with D possibly TRBD1 on 6 matching bases. CDR1 MNHNS and CDR2 SASEGT come from the germline V gene. The V end lost 5 bases, the J end lost 4 bases, and 17 bases lay between the germline ends. The CDR3 is made up of 15 amino acids. The DNA for the CDR3 is TGTGCCAGCAGTCCTATCGCCCTGGACAGCTATGGCTACACCTTC. This translates into CASSPIALDSYGYTF.

The table lists this clone with a few counts. Other nucleotide sequences in the sample specify the same CDR3. The rearrangement links TRBV20-1 to TRBJ2-7; D perhaps matches TRBD2 (5 bases). CDR1 and CDR2 (germline): DFQATT, SNEGSKA (reference sequence). The CDR3 is made up of 11 amino acids. V was cut by 6 bases and J by 2 bases, with 8 bases left in between. CDR3 protein: CSARGPYEQYF. The CDR3 bases are TGCAGTGCCCGAGGGCCCTACGAGCAGTACTTC.

The chain recombines TRBV2 with TRBJ2-7, with D tentatively TRBD1 (6 bases). The CDR3 length is 15 residues. V was cut by 3 bases and J by 12 bases, with 24 bases left in between. CDR1 SNHLY and CDR2 FYNNEI come from the germline V gene. The CDR3, as DNA: TGTGCCAGCAGTGACGTCGGGACAACCCTGAGGATCCTGTACTTC. The encoded protein is CASSDVGTTLRILYF.

The chain couples TRBV7-9 to TRBJ2-3, with TRBD2 matching 14 bases. The V segment lost 8 bases and the J segment 0 bases; nucleotides outside the gene matches: 4. Germline V gene lookup returns CDR1 SEHNR and CDR2 FQNEAQ (reference sequence). This CDR3 spans 16 amino acids. The CDR3 loop is CASRTSGRTSTDTQYF. The CDR3 region has the DNA TGTGCCAGCCGGACTAGCGGGAGGACTAGCACAGATACGCAGTATTTT.

The V call is TRBV4-3, the J call TRBJ2-2, with 10 nucleotides matching TRBD2. J gave up 3 bases and V 3 bases, and 4 bases lay outside the gene matches. This CDR3 region has 16 residues. CDR1 LGHNA and CDR2 YSLEER come from the germline V gene. The CDR3 loop is CASSQRLAGYTGELFF. For the CDR3, the DNA is TGCGCCAGCAGCCAGCGACTAGCGGGCTACACCGGGGAGCTGTTTTTT.

The CDR3 nucleotides are TGTGCCAGCAGTTTGGTCCAGACGCAGTACTTC. Its translation is CASSLVQTQYF. The V and J genes are TRBV28 and TRBJ2-7, with D uncertain. V lost 3 bases and J 9 bases, leaving 9 bases between the germline ends. CDR3 size: 11 residues. Germline V lookup: CDR1 MDHEN, CDR2 SYDVKM.

The rearrangement links TRBV10-3 to TRBJ2-5; 7 bases fit TRBD1. CDR3 length: 13 amino acids. The V gene's germline CDR1 is ENHRY and CDR2 SYGVKD. Trimming cost V 7 bases and J 1 base; bases outside gene matches: 3. The CDR3 sequence: CAIKGDSQETQYF. CDR3 bases: TGTGCCATCAAAGGGGACAGCCAAGAGACCCAGTACTTC.

This clone appeared a few times. This chain links TRBV28 with TRBJ2-7; D might be TRBD2 (6 bases). V lost 3 bases and J 2 bases, leaving 23 bases between the germline ends. Germline V gene sequence: CDR1 MDHEN, CDR2 SYDVKM. The CDR3 consists of 18 residues. The DNA for the CDR3 is TGTGCCAGCAGTTTTTACAGACAGACCGGGACTGGCACCTACGAGCAGTACTTC. It translates to CASSFYRQTGTGTYEQYF.

The V and J genes are TRBV21-1 and TRBJ1-1. TRBV21-1 is recorded as a pseudogene. The CDR3 totals 12 residues. CDR3 amino acids: CASRNRNTEAFF. The DNA for the CDR3 is TGTGCCAGCAGAAATAGGAACACTGAAGCTTTCTTT.

CDR3 sequence (DNA): TGTGCCAGCAGCTCGTCTTACTACCGGGACCCAAATCAGCCCCAGCATTTT. Translated, it gives CASSSSYYRDPNQPQHF. The rearrangement links TRBV5-6 to TRBJ1-5; possible D gene TRBD1, 5 bases. The V gene lost 3 bases and the J gene lost 4 bases, with 20 bases spanning the gap. Germline CDR1 is SGHDT and CDR2 is YYEEEE. CDR3 length equals 17 residues.

The genes are TRBV11-1 and TRBJ2-7; 7 nucleotides line up with TRBD1. Germline CDR1 SGHAT, CDR2 FQDESV (reference sequence). This CDR3 is built from 13 residues. V dropped 2 bases and J dropped 5; count of bases not matched to a gene: 3. CDR3 sequence: CASSLLGGNEQYF. The DNA for the CDR3 is TGTGCCAGCAGCTTACTAGGGGGCAACGAGCAGTACTTC.

A few counts support this clone. The rearrangement joins TRBV19 to TRBJ2-1; either TRBD1 or TRBD2 may fit D (6 bases each). The CDR3 is 16 residues long. Germline V gene data show CDR1 as LNHDA and CDR2 as SQIVND (reference sequence). The V and J ends lost 1 base and 7 bases respectively, with 17 bases between them. CDR3 sequence reads: CASSIVPQGTWNEQFF. The CDR3 DNA follows: TGTGCCAGTAGTATAGTGCCCCAGGGGACTTGGAATGAGCAGTTCTTC. The complete variable domain, with remaining parts taken from reference TRBV19 and TRBJ2-1, reads DGGITQSPKYLFRKEGQNVTLSCEQNLNHDAMYWYRQDPGQGLRLIYYSQIVNDFQKGDIAEGYSVSREKKESFPLTVTSAQKNPTAFYLCASSIVPQGTWNEQFFGPGTRLTVL.

The chain has TRBV4-3 and TRBJ2-5; 12 bases fit TRBD2. Unmatched junction bases numbered 6, after V lost 4 bases and J lost 3 bases. The length of the CDR3 is 16 residues. From germline, CDR1 is LGHNA and CDR2 YSLEER. The CDR3 protein is CASSPTWTSGKETQYF. The CDR3 DNA follows: TGCGCCAGCAGCCCTACCTGGACTAGCGGGAAAGAGACCCAGTACTTC.

This clone was picked up a small number of times. The chain joins TRBV5-1 to TRBJ1-2, with TRBD1 matching 11 bases. Germline assignment: CDR1 SGHRS and CDR2 YFSETQ. This CDR3 has 16 amino acids. J lost 3 bases, V lost 3 bases, and 7 bases had no gene match. The CDR3 loop is CASSSGQGALDYGYTF. The CDR3 nucleotides read TGCGCCAGCAGCTCTGGACAGGGGGCGCTGGACTATGGCTACACCTTC.

The chain is built from TRBV5-1 and TRBJ2-1; TRBD1 agrees at 10 bases. This CDR3 spans 13 amino acids. Germline lookup yields CDR1 SGHRS and CDR2 YFSETQ. Trimming at V came to 6 bases and at J to 8 bases, leaving 5 bases not matched to a gene. CDR3 bases: TGCGCCAGCACAAGGACAGGGGGAGATGAGCAGTTCTTC. Its protein product is CASTRTGGDEQFF.

There are a few counts of this clone. V usage is TRBV4-2 and J usage is TRBJ1-4; tentative D call: TRBD1 (6 bases). V was clipped by 2 bases and J by 3 bases, with 10 bases between them. CDR1 and CDR2 from the germline V gene are LGHNA and YNFKEQ. This CDR3 has 15 residues. CDR3 DNA: TGTGCCAGCAGCCAATACAGGGCGTCTAATGAAAAACTGTTTTTT. Protein: CASSQYRASNEKLFF.

This clone was counted between two and nine times. This chain uses TRBV15 with TRBJ2-5; no firm D call. The germline CDR1 and CDR2 sequences are LNHNV and YYDKDF (reference sequence). This CDR3 has 13 residues. The V gene lost 8 bases and the J gene lost 1 base, with 11 bases spanning the gap. The CDR3, as DNA: TGTGCCACCGGTGAAAACCCCCAAGAGACCCAGTACTTC. Translated, it gives CATGENPQETQYF.

The sample holds a few counts of this clone. Other DNA sequences from this sample encode an identical CDR3 as well. This sequence joins TRBV4-2 and TRBJ2-6; D may correspond to TRBD1 or TRBD2 (6 bases each). The CDR3 loop spans 17 amino acids. Trimming left V 0 bases short and J 4 bases short, with 13 bases between. Germline V CDR1 and CDR2: LGHNA, YNFKEQ. CDR3 sequence: CASSQEGWGAGANVLTF. The CDR3 DNA is TGTGCCAGCAGCCAAGAAGGATGGGGGGCGGGGGCCAACGTCCTGACTTTC.

This clone was counted only a few times. The gene calls are TRBV27 and TRBJ2-4; TRBD2 is a possible D gene (5 bases). Germline V gene sequence: CDR1 MNHEY, CDR2 SMNVEV (reference sequence). The V and J ends lost 9 bases and 15 bases respectively, with 21 bases between them. The length of the CDR3 is 12 residues. The CDR3 DNA reads TGTGCCAGACAAGATCGGGGTAGACGAGGGTACTTC. Translating gives CARQDRGRRGYF.

The chain recombines TRBV13 with TRBJ2-7, with D uncertain. The CDR3 loop spans 14 amino acids. V was shortened by 4 bases and J by 2 bases, with 12 bases between the two germline ends. The germline V gene encodes CDR1 PRHDT and CDR2 FYEKMQ (reference sequence). The CDR3 bases are TGTGCCAGCAGCTCCAGGCGCGGAACCTACGAGCAGTACTTC. Translating gives CASSSRRGTYEQYF.

The chain joins TRBV5-6 to TRBJ2-1, with TRBD2 matching 7 bases. The ends lost 0 bases at V and 9 bases at J; junction bases unmatched: 6. Germline CDR1 reads SGHDT; CDR2 reads YYEEEE. The CDR3 runs 14 residues. CDR3 sequence: CASSLGGSMGEQFF. CDR3 DNA: TGTGCCAGCAGCTTGGGCGGGAGCATGGGTGAGCAGTTCTTC.

This clone was seen a few times. This chain uses TRBV18 with TRBJ2-4; the D is unclear. The CDR3 sequence is 12 residues long. Trimming took off 2 bases at V and 8 bases at J, with 7 bases between the two ends. Germline lookup yields CDR1 KGHSH and CDR2 LQKENI. The CDR3 DNA reads as TGTGCCAGCTCACCAGATCAGTACATTCAGTACTTC. Translation gives CASSPDQYIQYF.

This clone was found a few times. This chain joins TRBV19 and TRBJ2-1; 12 bases agree with TRBD2. The V gene's germline CDR1 is LNHDA and CDR2 SQIVND (reference sequence). V was pared by 4 bases and J by 8 bases, with 6 bases of the junction left unmatched. There are 15 residues in the CDR3. In nucleotides, the CDR3 is TGTGCCAGTAGTAGGACTAGCGGGACTTCGGATGAGCAGTTCTTC. Translated, it gives CASSRTSGTSDEQFF.

The chain uses TRBV18 and TRBJ2-1; TRBD2 is a possible D gene (5 bases). This CDR3 has 16 amino acids. V was clipped by 2 bases and J by 6 bases, with 17 bases between them. CDR1 and CDR2 from the germline V gene are KGHSH and LQKENI. The CDR3 DNA reads as TGTGCCAGCTCACCAATCGCACCCGGGAATTCCAATGAGCAGTTCTTC. It translates to CASSPIAPGNSNEQFF.

This clone was seen a few times. V usage is TRBV2 and J usage is TRBJ2-2; TRBD1 is a possible D gene (7 bases). V was trimmed by 8 bases and J by 7 bases, leaving 20 bases between them. The CDR3 is 15 residues long. The germline V gene has CDR1 SNHLY and CDR2 FYNNEI. The CDR3 sequence: CASLRDSPAVGELFF. The CDR3, as DNA: TGTGCCAGCCTGCGGGACAGCCCGGCTGTCGGGGAGCTGTTTTTT.

This clone was recorded a few times. V usage is TRBV5-8 and J usage is TRBJ1-2; weak D call: TRBD1 (5 bases). The length of the CDR3 is 15 residues. Per the germline V gene, CDR1 is SGHTS and CDR2 is YDEGEE. V lost 1 base and J 4 bases, leaving 14 bases between the germline ends. CDR3 sequence: CASSLRGEGLYGYTF. The CDR3 DNA follows: TGTGCCAGCAGCTTGCGGGGAGAGGGACTCTATGGCTACACCTTC.

The chain combines TRBV11-2 with TRBJ2-5, with 7 bases that match TRBD1. The CDR3 totals 13 residues. The V segment lost 1 base and the J segment 7 bases; nucleotides outside the gene matches: 3. Germline assignment: CDR1 SGHAT and CDR2 FQNNGV. In DNA form, the CDR3 reads TGTGCCAGCAGCTTAGGATCAGGGGGGACCCAGTACTTC. Its translation is CASSLGSGGTQYF.

Concerning this clone itself: The same CDR3 can be traced to other DNA sequences in this sample. The chain joins TRBV7-2 to TRBJ2-3; D unclear. The germline CDR1 and CDR2 sequences are SGHTA and FQGNSA. The CDR3 has 14 residues. Trimming removed 3 bases from V and 2 bases from J, with 9 bases in between. CDR3 protein: CASSFSGFTDTQYF. As DNA, the CDR3 is TGTGCCAGCAGCTTCTCCGGGTTCACAGATACGCAGTATTTT.

The genes are TRBV7-2 and TRBJ2-5, with no clear D. The J call may be wrong; the DNA end is better matched by TRBJ2-7. The germline gives CDR1 SGHTA, CDR2 FQGNSA. The CDR3 sequence is 15 residues long. The CDR3 bases are TGTGCCAGCAGCATAGGGCTAGGCCCTGACTACGAGCAGTACTTC. It specifies CASSIGLGPDYEQYF.